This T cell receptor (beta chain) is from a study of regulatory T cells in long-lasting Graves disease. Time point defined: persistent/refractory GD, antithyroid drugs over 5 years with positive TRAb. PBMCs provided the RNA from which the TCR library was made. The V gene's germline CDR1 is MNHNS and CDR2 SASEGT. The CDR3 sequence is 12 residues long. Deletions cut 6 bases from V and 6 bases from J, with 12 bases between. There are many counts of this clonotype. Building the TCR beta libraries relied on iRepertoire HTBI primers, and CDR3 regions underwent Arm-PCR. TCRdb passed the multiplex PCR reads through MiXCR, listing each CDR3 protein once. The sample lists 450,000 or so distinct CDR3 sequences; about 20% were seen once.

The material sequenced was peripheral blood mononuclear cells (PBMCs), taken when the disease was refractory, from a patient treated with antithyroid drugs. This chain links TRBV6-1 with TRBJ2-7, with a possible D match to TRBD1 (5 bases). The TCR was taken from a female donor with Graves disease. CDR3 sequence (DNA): TGTGCCAGCAGACCAGGGCCGTTCGAGCAGTACTTC. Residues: CASRPGPFEQYF.